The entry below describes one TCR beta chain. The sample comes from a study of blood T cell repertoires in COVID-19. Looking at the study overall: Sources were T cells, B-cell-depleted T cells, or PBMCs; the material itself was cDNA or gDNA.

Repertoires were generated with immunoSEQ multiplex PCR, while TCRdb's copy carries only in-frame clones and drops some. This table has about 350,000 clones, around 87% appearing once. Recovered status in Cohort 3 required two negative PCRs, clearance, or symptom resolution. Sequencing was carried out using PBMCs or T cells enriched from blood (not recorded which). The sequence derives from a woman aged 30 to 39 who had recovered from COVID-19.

In nucleotides, the CDR3 is TGTGCCAGCAGCTTAGGTCTAACCGGGTTAGGTGGCTACACCTTC. Protein sequence: CASSLGLTGLGGYTF. The V gene is TRBV7-9, the J gene TRBJ1-2; D ambiguous. The V end lost 1 base, the J end lost 7 bases, and 16 bases lay between the germline ends. CDR1 is SEHNR, CDR2 FQNEAQ, per germline (reference sequence). CDR3 size: 15 residues.